The TCR beta chain described here comes from a study of blood T cell repertoires in COVID-19. Across the study: The analysed material was cDNA or gDNA that came from T cells, B-cell-depleted T cells, or PBMCs.

In Cohort 3, a recovered donor had either two negative PCRs, clearance, or symptom resolution. Authors' analysis steps: Reference gene primer amplification gave estimated nucleated cell counts. The data were produced by immunoSEQ multiplex PCR, yet TCRdb's version contains in-frame clones alone and is incomplete. V, J and clone size reflect that table, while D and trimming were determined from the DNA. The data contain more than 150,000 clones, 82% of them singletons. The germline gives CDR1 PRHDT, CDR2 FYEKMQ (reference sequence). There are 14 residues in the CDR3. The junction had 10 bases not matched to a gene; V was cut back by 6 bases and J by 7 bases.

The source of this sequence is a man aged 50-59 years who had recovered from COVID-19. Sequenced sample: PBMCs or T cells enriched from blood (not recorded which). The J gene is TRBJ1-1, the V gene TRBV13; 8 positions agree with TRBD1. The CDR3 sequence is CASRLGQGAVEAFF. The DNA for the CDR3 is TGTGCCAGCAGACTTGGGCAGGGGGCTGTTGAAGCTTTCTTT.